These 27 T cell receptor beta chains originate from one sample sequenced in a study of response to subunit inactivated influenza vaccine. TCRdb independently ran MiXCR on the RT-PCR reads; one entry per CDR3 protein. The repertoire holds about 480,000 distinct CDR3 sequences, over 10% seen once, with roughly 14% in the top ten. The starting material was PBMCs from blood, obtained roughly 48 days after vaccination. The receptors were gathered from a man aged 45-60 years who received an inactivated influenza vaccine.

The genes are TRBV15 and TRBJ2-7, with TRBD2 matching over 9 bases. J was trimmed by 1 base and V by 0 bases; bases with no gene match: 10. CDR3 length: 18 amino acids. The germline V gene has CDR1 LNHNV and CDR2 YYDKDF (reference sequence). The CDR3 region has the DNA TGTGCCACCAGCAGAGACCTGGGGGCGGGGGGGCGGTCCTACGAGCAGTACTTC. Translating gives CATSRDLGAGGRSYEQYF.

The V call is TRBV7-3, the J call TRBJ2-7; perhaps TRBD2 as D (6 bases). V dropped 5 bases and J dropped 3 bases, with 26 bases sitting between them. This CDR3 comprises 18 residues. CDR1 is SGHTA and CDR2 is FQGTGA in the germline V gene. The CDR3 region is CASSEPGLWWGVFYEQYF. The CDR3 DNA reads TGTGCCAGCAGCGAACCGGGACTGTGGTGGGGGGTGTTCTACGAGCAGTACTTC. Together with reference TRBV7-3 and TRBJ2-7, the CDR3 gives the full variable domain: GAGVSQTPSNKVTEKGKYVELRCDPISGHTALYWYRQSLGQGPEFLIYFQGTGAADDSGLPNDRFFAVRPEGSVSTLKIQRTERGDSAVYLCASSEPGLWWGVFYEQYFGPGTRLTVT.

CDR3 DNA sequence: TGTGCCAGCAGCTTGGGACAGGTCGGTTTGGATACGCAGTATTTT. Translation gives CASSLGQVGLDTQYF. The J gene is TRBJ2-3, the V gene TRBV7-9; TRBD1 aligns across 8 bases. The CDR3 length is 15 residues. CDR1 SEHNR and CDR2 FQNEAQ come from the germline V gene (reference sequence). With 3 bases clipped from V and 6 bases from J, the junction kept 8 bases outside the gene matches.

The chain has TRBV15 and TRBJ2-7; TRBD1 is a possible D gene (6 bases). Germline values: CDR1 LNHNV, CDR2 YYDKDF (reference sequence). V lost 5 bases and J 0 bases, leaving 20 bases between the germline ends. This CDR3 region has 17 residues. The CDR3 sequence: CATSARGTGTDSYEQYF. The CDR3, as DNA: TGTGCCACCAGCGCCAGGGGAACCGGGACGGACTCCTACGAGCAGTACTTC.

V gene TRBV15 combines with J gene TRBJ2-5; 8 nucleotides agree with TRBD2. There are 13 residues in the CDR3. Germline V CDR1 and CDR2: LNHNV, YYDKDF (reference sequence). The V gene end was trimmed by 6 bases and the J gene end by 4 bases; junction bases not matched to a gene: 4. This CDR3 is CATRTGGGETQYF. CDR3 DNA sequence: TGTGCCACCAGAACGGGGGGGGGAGAGACCCAGTACTTC.

This clonotype was counted between two and nine times. The V call is TRBV11-1, the J call TRBJ2-5; 14 positions match TRBD2. The V and J ends lost 3 bases and 0 bases, in that order; junction bases with no gene match: 6. The CDR3 runs 18 residues. Looked up from germline, CDR1 is SGHAT and CDR2 is FQDESV (reference sequence). CDR3 sequence: CASSLGTSGGAYQETQYF. CDR3 in DNA: TGTGCCAGCAGCTTGGGGACTAGCGGGGGAGCATACCAAGAGACCCAGTACTTC.

The V gene is TRBV5-1, the J gene TRBJ2-2; D uncertain. This CDR3 has 14 residues. Germline assignment: CDR1 SGHRS and CDR2 YFSETQ. Deletions cut 7 bases from V and 5 bases from J, with 15 bases between. In DNA form, the CDR3 reads TGCGCCAGCCTGGATACCTCCACGACCGGGGAGCTGTTTTTT. The encoded protein is CASLDTSTTGELFF.

The V gene is TRBV12-3 or TRBV12-4, the J gene TRBJ1-1; 11 bases line up with TRBD1. This CDR3 has 14 amino acids. J lost 5 bases, V lost 6 bases, and 5 bases had no gene match. In nucleotides, the CDR3 is TGTGCCAGCAGCAGGACAGGGGGCGAGACTGAAGCTTTCTTT. This sequence encodes CASSRTGGETEAFF.

The rearrangement joins TRBV7-2 to TRBJ2-3; 10 positions match TRBD2. The germline CDR1 and CDR2 sequences are SGHTA and FQGNSA. This CDR3 is 16 amino acids long. V shed 5 bases, J shed 2 bases, and the junction held 7 bases outside the gene matches. The CDR3 DNA reads as TGTGCCAGCAGCCAACTAGCGGGGATGTTCACAGATACGCAGTATTTT. The encoded protein is CASSQLAGMFTDTQYF. Combining the CDR3 with reference TRBV7-2 and TRBJ2-3 gives the whole variable domain GAGVSQSPSNKVTEKGKDVELRCDPISGHTALYWYRQSLGQGLEFLIYFQGNSAPDKSGLPSDRFSAERTGGSVSTLTIQRTQQEDSAVYLCASSQLAGMFTDTQYFGPGTRLTVL.

This clonotype turned up a few times. The chain recombines TRBV5-1 with TRBJ2-2; TRBD2 is a possible D gene (5 bases). The CDR3 length is 15 residues. Germline CDR1 is SGHRS and CDR2 is YFSETQ. Trimming removed 0 bases at V and 3 bases at J, with 9 bases between. The chain's CDR3 is CASSLVPGDTGELFF. CDR3 bases: TGCGCCAGCAGCTTGGTACCCGGGGACACCGGGGAGCTGTTTTTT.

The rearrangement links TRBV7-2 to TRBJ2-5; no clear D gene. The CDR3 runs to 13 residues. In germline, CDR1 is SGHTA, CDR2 FQGNSA. Between the trimmed V and J ends, which lost 5 bases and 5 bases, there was a span of 12 bases. The CDR3 protein is CASSVRRTETQYF. The CDR3 bases are TGTGCCAGCAGCGTACGACGAACGGAGACCCAGTACTTC.

This clonotype was counted ten times or more. The DNA of the CDR3 is TGTGCCAGCAGCTTACCTCCCCCCAAAAATGAGCAGTTCTTC. This encodes CASSLPPPKNEQFF. The V and J genes are TRBV7-9 and TRBJ2-1; D unresolved. V shed 2 bases and J shed 7 bases, with 12 bases lying between them. The CDR3 extends over 14 amino acids. The V gene's germline CDR1 is SEHNR and CDR2 FQNEAQ (reference sequence). Full variable domain (rest looked up from reference TRBV7-9 and TRBJ2-1): DTGVSQNPRHKITKRGQNVTFRCDPISEHNRLYWYRQTLGQGPEFLTYFQNEAQLEKSRLLSDRFSAERPKGSFSTLEIQRTEQGDSAMYLCASSLPPPKNEQFFGPGTRLTVL.

This chain links TRBV9 with TRBJ2-3, with 12 bases lining up with TRBD2. Trimming at V came to 4 bases and at J to 2 bases, leaving 8 bases not matched to a gene. The CDR3 consists of 17 residues. CDR1 and CDR2 from the germline V gene are SGDLS and YYNGEE. The CDR3 coding sequence is TGTGCCAGCAGCTCTAGCGGGAGGGCCTCCCCCACAGATACGCAGTATTTT. This codes for CASSSSGRASPTDTQYF.

This clonotype was seen only a few times. The chain has TRBV7-2 and TRBJ2-7; TRBD1 or TRBD2 may be the D gene (6 bases each). The germline V gene encodes CDR1 SGHTA and CDR2 FQGNSA. V was trimmed by 6 bases and J by 2 bases, leaving 17 bases between them. The CDR3 extends over 15 amino acids. CDR3 bases: TGTGCCAGCAGTTGGGGGGCTAGGGGGGCCTACGAGCAGTACTTC. Translated, it gives CASSWGARGAYEQYF. Filled out from reference TRBV7-2 and TRBJ2-7, the complete variable domain reads GAGVSQSPSNKVTEKGKDVELRCDPISGHTALYWYRQSLGQGLEFLIYFQGNSAPDKSGLPSDRFSAERTGGSVSTLTIQRTQQEDSAVYLCASSWGARGAYEQYFGPGTRLTVT.

The V call is TRBV20-1, the J call TRBJ2-1, with a tentative D call TRBD2 (5 bases). V was cut by 0 bases and J by 0 bases, with 12 bases left in between. The CDR3 totals 16 residues. The germline CDR1 and CDR2 sequences are DFQATT and SNEGSKA (reference sequence). In DNA, the CDR3 is TGCAGTGCTAGAGATGTGGGAGAGGGCTCCTACAATGAGCAGTTCTTC. It encodes CSARDVGEGSYNEQFF.

This clonotype was detected only a few times. The chain is built from TRBV6-2 or TRBV6-3 and TRBJ2-7; tentative D call: TRBD1 (5 bases). Trimming removed 7 bases from V and 6 bases from J, with 10 bases in between. CDR1 MNHEY and CDR2 SVGEGT come from the germline V gene. CDR3 size: 11 residues. For the CDR3, the DNA is TGTGCCAGCACCCAGGGTGGCGAGCAGTACTTC. Its protein is CASTQGGEQYF.

This clonotype came up many times. The J gene is TRBJ2-5, the V gene TRBV20-1; D may be TRBD1 (5 bases). CDR3 length: 13 amino acids. Germline CDR1 DFQATT, CDR2 SNEGSKA (reference sequence). V lost 3 bases and J lost 6, with 14 bases in between. The CDR3 is CSASPRVLKTQYF. The CDR3 DNA reads as TGCAGTGCTAGTCCCAGGGTTTTGAAGACCCAGTACTTC.

This clonotype was picked up a small number of times. The chain combines TRBV20-1 with TRBJ1-3; D gene ambiguous. Trimming left V 3 bases short and J 8 bases short, with 8 bases between. Germline V gives CDR1 DFQATT, CDR2 SNEGSKA (reference sequence). CDR3 length: 11 residues. CDR3 nucleotides: TGCAGTGCTAGCAGAACCGACACCATATATTTT. This sequence encodes CSASRTDTIYF.

The chain links TRBV6-2 or TRBV6-3 to TRBJ2-5, with 10 bases fitting TRBD2. This CDR3 comprises 16 residues. Trimming took 1 base from V and 5 from J; bases not matched to a gene: 7. The germline V gene encodes CDR1 MNHEY and CDR2 SVGEGT. CDR3 region: CASSYYRLAGAETQYF. The CDR3 coding sequence is TGTGCCAGCAGTTACTATCGGCTAGCGGGAGCTGAGACCCAGTACTTC.

This clonotype has just a few counts. The chain combines TRBV11-2 with TRBJ1-3; D is possibly TRBD1 (6 bases). From germline, CDR1 is SGHAT and CDR2 FQNNGV. This CDR3 is built from 14 residues. Deletions cut 6 bases from V and 2 bases from J, with 11 bases between. CDR3 in DNA: TGTGCCAGCAGGTACTGGACAGCTGGAAACACCATATATTTT. It specifies CASRYWTAGNTIYF. Complete variable domain (other parts from reference TRBV11-2 and TRBJ1-3): EAGVAQSPRYKIIEKRQSVAFWCNPISGHATLYWYQQILGQGPKLLIQFQNNGVVDDSQLPKDRFSAERLKGVDSTLKIQPAKLEDSAVYLCASRYWTAGNTIYFGEGSWLTVV.

The chain joins TRBV29-1 to TRBJ1-2; 7 nucleotides line up with TRBD1. Germline-derived CDR1 and CDR2 are SQVTM and ANQGSEA. The CDR3 covers 13 residues. V was clipped by 4 bases and J by 2 bases; unmatched bases: 4. The CDR3 nucleotides read TGCAGCGTTGGAAAGGGGGCGAACTATGGCTACACCTTC. It yields the protein CSVGKGANYGYTF.

This clonotype was found many times. This sequence joins TRBV15 and TRBJ1-1; no clear D. Germline-derived CDR1 and CDR2 are LNHNV and YYDKDF (reference sequence). This CDR3 has 13 amino acids. Trimming removed 1 base at V and 0 bases at J, with 3 bases between. The chain's CDR3 is CATSRGMNTEAFF. The CDR3 DNA is TGTGCCACCAGCAGAGGGATGAACACTGAAGCTTTCTTT.

This clonotype was counted only a few times. The rearrangement uses TRBV5-1 and TRBJ1-1, with D perhaps matching TRBD1 (6 bases). The ends were cut back, 2 bases at V and 6 bases at J, with 11 bases in the middle. The CDR3 is made up of 13 amino acids. Germline V CDR1 and CDR2: SGHRS, YFSETQ. This CDR3 is CASSFRGAAEAFF. The CDR3 DNA reads as TGCGCCAGCAGCTTCCGGGGGGCTGCTGAAGCTTTCTTT.

The CDR3 spells CASSNGQEVSYEQYF. CDR3 nucleotides: TGTGCCAGCAGCAACGGACAGGAGGTATCCTACGAGCAGTACTTC. The chain employs TRBV21-1 and TRBJ2-7; no check of the table's D call, TRBD1, against the DNA was made. TRBV21-1 is an annotated pseudogene. The CDR3 sequence is 15 residues long.

A word on this clonotype: A read error may be the cause here, since a much bigger clone is one base away. This rearrangement joins TRBV12-3 or TRBV12-4 to TRBJ2-1; D perhaps matches TRBD2 (6 bases). The J call is doubtful: the DNA matches TRBJ2-7 better. CDR3 length equals 13 residues. CDR3 region: CASSFASVNEQYF. In DNA, the CDR3 is TGTGCCAGCAGTTTTGCTAGCGTAAATGAGCAGTACTTC.

This clonotype has just a few counts. Here the CDR3 DNA reads TGTGCCAGCAGCTTAATTACGCGTCCGAACAATGAGCAGTTCTTC. Translated, it gives CASSLITRPNNEQFF. The chain joins TRBV7-8 to TRBJ2-1; the D is unclear. The CDR3 runs 15 residues. The germline CDR1 and CDR2 sequences are SGHVS and FQNEAQ. Trimming took 2 bases from V and 5 from J, leaving 13 bases between them.

J is TRBJ2-1 and V is TRBV10-2, with 7 bases matching TRBD2. The germline gives CDR1 WSHSY, CDR2 SAAADI. V was clipped by 3 bases and J by 1 base; unmatched bases: 3. The CDR3 runs to 15 residues. This chain's CDR3 is CASSDAGASYNEQFF. CDR3 coding DNA: TGCGCCAGCAGTGATGCGGGAGCTTCCTACAATGAGCAGTTCTTC.